This T cell receptor beta chain was documented in a study of molecular identifiers for immune sequencing clone quantification. This clonotype was seen only a few times. Trimming at V came to 2 bases and at J to 4 bases, leaving 4 bases not matched to a gene. Germline CDR1 is SGDLS and CDR2 is YYNGEE. This CDR3 is built from 15 residues. Sorted cell numbers of about 20,000 to 1,000,000, with 10%, 30% or 50% RNA, served as input for naive CD8 libraries. Bulk TCR libraries were made with methods that had been previously described and with listed TCR primers. TCRdb recomputed calls from the PCR reads with MiXCR, one row per CDR3 protein. The sample lists approximately 100,000 distinct CDR3 sequences, 36% occurring once.

This chain links TRBV9 with TRBJ2-7; 12 bases are shared with TRBD1. The sequenced sample was naive CD8+ T cells from blood, with Jurkat cell RNA spiked in. As for subset: FACS-sorted CD8+CD4-CCR7+CD45RA+ naive T cells. The clonotype comes from a human donor in good health. Some libraries in this study had Jurkat cell RNA spiked in. CDR3 nucleotide sequence: TGTGCCAGCAGCGTCGAGGGACAGGGGGCTTACGAGCAGTACTTC. Translated, it gives CASSVEGQGAYEQYF.